What follows are 3 T cell receptor beta chains derived from one specimen sequenced in a study of T cells in Graves' hyperthyroidism and ophthalmopathy. Using RNA transcripts as the source, TCR beta CDR3 regions were amplified. Using the HTBI primer set, a first-round RT-PCR was run on the TCR CDR3. TCRdb re-derived calls from the multiplex PCR reads in MiXCR, one entry per CDR3 protein. Of roughly 660,000 distinct CDR3 sequences in the sample, approximately 15% were seen once. What was sequenced was blood. Receptors originate from a man over 45 with Graves' hyperthyroidism.

The chain uses TRBV6-2 or TRBV6-3 and TRBJ2-1; D possibly corresponds to TRBD2 (6 bases). The CDR3 totals 15 residues. V lost 2 bases to trimming and J lost 4 bases, with 12 bases between them. CDR1 MNHEY and CDR2 SVGEGT come from the germline V gene. CDR3 amino acids: CASSYGSSEYNEQFF. In DNA form, the CDR3 reads TGTGCCAGCAGTTACGGTTCTAGCGAATACAATGAGCAGTTCTTC.

This clonotype was picked up a small number of times. Here the CDR3 DNA reads TGTGCCAGCAGTGAAAGGCAGCCCCCTCCCTATGGCTACACCTTC. Encoded protein: CASSERQPPPYGYTF. V usage is TRBV6-1 and J usage is TRBJ1-2; D is ambiguous. Deletions cut 2 bases from V and 4 bases from J, with 14 bases between. There are 15 residues in the CDR3. CDR1 is MNHNS, CDR2 SASEGT, per germline.

The table lists this clonotype with many counts. The chain is built from TRBV15 and TRBJ2-7, with TRBD2 as a possible D gene (6 bases). Germline V lookup: CDR1 LNHNV, CDR2 YYDKDF (reference sequence). Trimming shortened V by 0 bases and J by 2 bases, and 14 bases separated the two germline ends. The CDR3 has 16 residues. CDR3 coding DNA: TGTGCCACCAGCAGAGATCAAACAGGACTAACCTACGAGCAGTACTTC. This translates into CATSRDQTGLTYEQYF.